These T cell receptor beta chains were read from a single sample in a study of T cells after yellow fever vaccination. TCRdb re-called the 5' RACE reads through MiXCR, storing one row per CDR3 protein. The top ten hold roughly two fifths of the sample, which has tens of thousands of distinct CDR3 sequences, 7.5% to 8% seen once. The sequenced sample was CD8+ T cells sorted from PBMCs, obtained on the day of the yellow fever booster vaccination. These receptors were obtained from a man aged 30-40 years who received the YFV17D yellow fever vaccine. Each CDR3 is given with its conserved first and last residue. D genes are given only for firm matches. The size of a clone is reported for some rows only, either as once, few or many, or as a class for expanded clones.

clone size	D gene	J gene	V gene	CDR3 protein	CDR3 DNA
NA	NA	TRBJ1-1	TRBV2	CATRKGSGGAEAFF	TGTGCCACACGGAAGGGGTCGGGAGGGGCTGAAGCTTTCTTT
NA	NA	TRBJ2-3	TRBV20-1	CSAPSLASYTDTQYF	TGCAGTGCGCCCAGTCTAGCGTCCTACACAGATACGCAGTATTTT
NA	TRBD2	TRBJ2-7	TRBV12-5	CASGMGLAAEQYF	TGTGCTAGTGGTATGGGACTAGCTGCCGAGCAGTACTTC
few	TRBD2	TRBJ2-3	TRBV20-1	CSARVGEGDTDTQYF	TGCAGTGCTAGAGTGGGGGAGGGAGACACAGATACGCAGTATTTT
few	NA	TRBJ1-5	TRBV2	CASSGNWGGDQPQHF	TGTGCCAGCAGTGGCAACTGGGGAGGGGATCAGCCCCAGCATTTT
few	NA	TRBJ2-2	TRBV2	CASPEKLGGELFF	TGTGCCAGCCCAGAAAAACTTGGCGGGGAGCTGTTTTTT
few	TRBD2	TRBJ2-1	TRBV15	CATKGREVPGEQFF	TGTGCCACCAAAGGGCGGGAGGTGCCCGGCGAGCAGTTCTTC
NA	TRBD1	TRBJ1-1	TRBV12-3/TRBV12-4	CASSSITGGTQFAFF	TGTGCCAGCAGTTCCATCACAGGGGGAACCCAATTCGCTTTCTTT
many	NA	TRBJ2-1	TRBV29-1	CSVGGGGSYNEQFF	TGCAGCGTTGGGGGGGGCGGCTCCTACAATGAGCAGTTCTTC
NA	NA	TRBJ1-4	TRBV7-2	CASSLGQGRNEKLFF	TGTGCCAGCAGCTTAGGGCAAGGGCGGAATGAAAAACTGTTTTTT
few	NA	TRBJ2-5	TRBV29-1	CSVEEVLQETQYF	TGCAGCGTTGAAGAGGTCCTCCAAGAGACCCAGTACTTC
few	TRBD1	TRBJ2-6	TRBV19	CASARGTASGANVLTF	TGTGCCAGTGCCCGTGGGACAGCCTCTGGGGCCAACGTCCTGACTTTC
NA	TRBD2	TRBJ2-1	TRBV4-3	CASSQDSSGSVEFF	TGCGCCAGCAGCCAAGATTCTAGCGGGAGTGTTGAGTTCTTC
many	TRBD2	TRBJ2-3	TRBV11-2	CASSLKGLAGGTDTQYF	TGTGCCAGCAGCTTAAAGGGACTAGCGGGAGGAACAGATACGCAGTATTTT
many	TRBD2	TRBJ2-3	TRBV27	CASSLLAGETSTDTQYF	TGTGCCAGCAGTTTACTAGCGGGGGAAACTAGCACAGATACGCAGTATTTT
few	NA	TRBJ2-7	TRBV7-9	CASSLDGFSYEQYF	TGTGCCAGCAGCTTGGACGGATTCTCCTACGAGCAGTACTTC
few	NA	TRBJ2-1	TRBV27	CASSVFGGVYNEQFF	TGTGCCAGCAGTGTTTTTGGTGGGGTCTACAATGAGCAGTTCTTC
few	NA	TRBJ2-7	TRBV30	CAWSRGGNYEQYF	TGTGCCTGGAGTAGGGGGGGAAACTACGAGCAGTACTTC
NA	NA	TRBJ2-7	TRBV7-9	CASSATGVGAYEQYF	TGTGCCAGCAGCGCCACCGGGGTGGGTGCCTACGAGCAGTACTTC
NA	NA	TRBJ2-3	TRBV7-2	CASSLYPGTESTDTQYF	TGTGCCAGCAGCTTATACCCCGGGACCGAGAGCACAGATACGCAGTATTTT
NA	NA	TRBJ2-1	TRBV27	CASSLFEGDEQFF	TGTGCCAGCAGTTTATTTGAGGGAGATGAGCAGTTCTTC
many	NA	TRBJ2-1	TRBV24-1	CATSEGGYYNEQFF	TGTGCCACCAGTGAGGGGGGCTACTACAATGAGCAGTTCTTC
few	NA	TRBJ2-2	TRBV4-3	CASSQELIGGYHPELFF	TGCGCCAGCAGCCAAGAGCTCATAGGGGGGTACCACCCGGAGCTGTTTTTT
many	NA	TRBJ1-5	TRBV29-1	CSVEMGSNQPQHF	TGCAGCGTTGAGATGGGTAGCAATCAGCCCCAGCATTTT
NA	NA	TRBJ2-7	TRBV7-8	CASSLARADEQYF	TGTGCCAGCAGCTTAGCGCGGGCCGACGAGCAGTACTTC
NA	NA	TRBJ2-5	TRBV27	CASGGIGETQYF	TGTGCCAGCGGGGGCATAGGGGAGACCCAGTACTTC
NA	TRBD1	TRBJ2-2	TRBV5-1	CASSFPPGQGAAGELFF	TGCGCCAGCAGCTTTCCTCCGGGACAGGGGGCCGCCGGGGAGCTGTTTTTT
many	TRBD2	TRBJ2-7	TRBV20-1	CSARSGDGYEQYF	TGCAGTGCTAGAAGCGGGGATGGTTACGAGCAGTACTTC
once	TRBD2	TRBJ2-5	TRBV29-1	CSVEVGRGETQYF	TGCAGCGTTGAGGTGGGGCGGGGGGAGACCCAGTACTTC
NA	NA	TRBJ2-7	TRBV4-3	CASSQDLRDEQYF	TGCGCCAGCAGCCAAGATCTTAGGGACGAGCAGTACTTC
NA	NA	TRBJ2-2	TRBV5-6	CASSLDNTGELFF	TGTGCCAGCAGCTTGGACAACACCGGGGAGCTGTTTTTT
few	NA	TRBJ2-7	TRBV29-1	CSVGTGTTYEQYF	TGCAGCGTTGGGACAGGGACTACCTACGAGCAGTACTTC
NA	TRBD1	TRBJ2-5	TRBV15	CATSTTGGTETQYF	TGTGCCACCAGCACAACAGGGGGTACGGAGACCCAGTACTTC
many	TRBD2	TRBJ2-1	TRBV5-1	CASTTGGQYNEQFF	TGCGCCAGCACGACGGGAGGGCAATACAATGAGCAGTTCTTC
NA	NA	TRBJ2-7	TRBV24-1	CATSDTDSYEQYF	TGTGCCACCAGTGACACCGACAGCTACGAGCAGTACTTC
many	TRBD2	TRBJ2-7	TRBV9	CASSHESGASSYEQYF	TGTGCCAGCAGCCATGAGAGCGGGGCGAGCTCCTACGAGCAGTACTTC
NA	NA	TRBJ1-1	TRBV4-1	CASSQDPGMNTEAFF	TGCGCCAGCAGCCAAGATCCAGGGATGAACACTGAAGCTTTCTTT
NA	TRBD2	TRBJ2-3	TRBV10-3	CAIKAGGERLGTDTQYF	TGTGCCATCAAGGCGGGAGGGGAGCGCTTAGGCACAGATACGCAGTATTTT
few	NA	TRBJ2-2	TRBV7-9	CAPRTANTGELFF	TGTGCCCCCCGAACGGCGAACACCGGGGAGCTGTTTTTT
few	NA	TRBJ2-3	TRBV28	CASSSWGAGKTDTQYF	TGTGCCAGCAGTTCATGGGGGGCGGGAAAGACAGATACGCAGTATTTT
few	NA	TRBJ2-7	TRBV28	CASTAPGTVYEQYF	TGTGCCAGCACCGCCCCCGGGACGGTCTACGAGCAGTACTTC
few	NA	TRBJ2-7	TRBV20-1	CSAFPGLGPYEQYF	TGCAGTGCTTTCCCGGGACTGGGGCCCTACGAGCAGTACTTC
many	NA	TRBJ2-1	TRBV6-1	CASGGEPTYNEQFF	TGTGCCAGCGGCGGGGAACCGACCTACAATGAGCAGTTCTTC
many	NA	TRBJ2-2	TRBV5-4	CASSLTDTGELFF	TGTGCCAGCAGCTTGACTGACACCGGGGAGCTGTTTTTT
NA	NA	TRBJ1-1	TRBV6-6	CASSYGQGRAFF	TGTGCCAGCAGTTACGGGCAGGGGAGAGCTTTCTTT
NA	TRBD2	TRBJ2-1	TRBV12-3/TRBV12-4	CASSPRLAGYYEQFF	TGTGCCAGCAGTCCGCGACTAGCGGGATACTATGAGCAGTTCTTC